This T cell receptor (beta chain) was recorded in a study of blood T cell repertoires in COVID-19. As for the study in general: Material from acute and convalescent COVID-19 was sourced from the United States, Italy and Spain. Sources were T cells, B-cell-depleted T cells, or PBMCs; the material itself was cDNA or gDNA.

The CDR3 is made up of 14 amino acids. Germline assignment: CDR1 SNHLY and CDR2 FYNNEI. Deletions cut 8 bases from V and 4 bases from J, with 17 bases between. This clone was counted a single time. As originally analysed: Amplified reference gene primers provided the basis for estimating nucleated cell counts. TCRdb's copy holds only in-frame clones and misses some; the assay was immunoSEQ multiplex PCR. V and J calls and clone size are those listed in that table; D and trimming were worked out from the DNA. The sample records around 300,000 clones, around four fifths being singletons. The chain links TRBV2 to TRBJ1-1; perhaps TRBD1 as D (5 bases). The sequencing sample was made of peripheral blood. The TCR comes from a woman aged 50 to 60 with active or convalescent COVID-19. The CDR3 protein is CASVAQEWGTEAFF. CDR3 nucleotide sequence: TGTGCCAGCGTAGCACAGGAGTGGGGCACTGAAGCTTTCTTT.